The rows below give T cell receptor beta chains drawn from one sample of a study of cytomegalovirus exposure and HLA in healthy donors. Assay: immunoSEQ multiplex PCR; the TCRdb copy retains only in-frame clones and omits some. This sample has tens of thousands of clones; about 91% occur once, and the top ten carry about 15%. Material for sequencing was PBMCs. These receptors originate from a woman between 18 and 29 years old in good health and CMV-seronegative. The conserved cysteine and the conserved F or W are not part of the CDR3 here. Fields, in order: V gene, clone size, J gene, CDR3 protein. Only some rows state a clone size, as once, few, many or a class for expanded clones.

v_gene: TRBV2; abundance: -; j_gene: TRBJ1-5; CDR3aa: ASRELYSNQPQH
v_gene: TRBV25-1; abundance: -; j_gene: TRBJ2-1; CDR3aa: ASSVLINEQF
v_gene: TRBV7-9; abundance: -; j_gene: TRBJ1-2; CDR3aa: ASSFRDRFNYGYT
v_gene: TRBV6-1; abundance: -; j_gene: TRBJ2-1; CDR3aa: ASSELVQANEQF
v_gene: TRBV20-1; abundance: -; j_gene: TRBJ1-2; CDR3aa: SAITPGGYT
v_gene: TRBV9; abundance: -; j_gene: TRBJ2-7; CDR3aa: ASSVHPGLEYEQY
v_gene: TRBV10-3; abundance: -; j_gene: TRBJ2-2; CDR3aa: AISDRLAGNTGELF
v_gene: TRBV2; abundance: -; j_gene: TRBJ1-5; CDR3aa: ASSPDRVYSNQPQH
v_gene: TRBV28; abundance: -; j_gene: TRBJ1-1; CDR3aa: ASLPQGKKAF
v_gene: TRBV4-1; abundance: -; j_gene: TRBJ2-2; CDR3aa: ASSQRGNTGELF
v_gene: TRBV4-1; abundance: -; j_gene: TRBJ2-5; CDR3aa: ASSHPGYQETQY
v_gene: TRBV14; abundance: -; j_gene: TRBJ1-1; CDR3aa: ASSQQVLNTEAF
v_gene: TRBV5-5; abundance: -; j_gene: TRBJ1-6; CDR3aa: ASSSPRVGGANFNSPLH
v_gene: TRBV7-9; abundance: -; j_gene: TRBJ1-1; CDR3aa: ASSPTWGEPEAF
v_gene: TRBV7-3; abundance: -; j_gene: TRBJ2-1; CDR3aa: ASSSTGTSLYNEQF
v_gene: TRBV7-3; abundance: few; j_gene: TRBJ2-2; CDR3aa: ASSLAGLNTGELF
v_gene: TRBV4-1; abundance: few; j_gene: TRBJ2-6; CDR3aa: ASRSGANVLT
v_gene: TRBV5-1; abundance: -; j_gene: TRBJ2-5; CDR3aa: ASSVGSRVSEETQY
v_gene: TRBV29-1; abundance: -; j_gene: TRBJ1-2; CDR3aa: SVEVPVTRDGYT
v_gene: TRBV29-1; abundance: -; j_gene: TRBJ2-7; CDR3aa: SVEVSRTGRNEQY
v_gene: TRBV11-2; abundance: -; j_gene: TRBJ2-1; CDR3aa: ASSLVYSYNEQF
v_gene: TRBV7-2; abundance: -; j_gene: TRBJ1-5; CDR3aa: ASLPVNSNQPQH
v_gene: TRBV13; abundance: -; j_gene: TRBJ2-7; CDR3aa: ASSFGLADTYEQY
v_gene: TRBV7-9; abundance: -; j_gene: TRBJ2-5; CDR3aa: ASSRPLGRGKETQY
v_gene: TRBV6-6; abundance: once; j_gene: TRBJ2-2; CDR3aa: ASSTAGGRSGELF
v_gene: TRBV6-5; abundance: -; j_gene: TRBJ2-7; CDR3aa: ATRQYYEQY
v_gene: TRBV5-4; abundance: medium-sized; j_gene: TRBJ2-3; CDR3aa: ASRSLGQDTQY
v_gene: TRBV30; abundance: -; j_gene: TRBJ2-2; CDR3aa: AWTRTGVTGELF
v_gene: TRBV19; abundance: -; j_gene: TRBJ1-1; CDR3aa: ASSMLGVRTEAF
v_gene: TRBV29-1; abundance: -; j_gene: TRBJ1-3; CDR3aa: SGGTGAGNTIY
v_gene: TRBV5-4; abundance: -; j_gene: TRBJ2-2; CDR3aa: ASSLTGGGSLGGELF
v_gene: TRBV29-1; abundance: -; j_gene: TRBJ2-1; CDR3aa: SAPRGPSSYNEQF
v_gene: TRBV7-9; abundance: -; j_gene: TRBJ2-2; CDR3aa: ASSLSRRRSTGELF
v_gene: TRBV6-5; abundance: few; j_gene: TRBJ1-1; CDR3aa: ASSYGARVATEAF
v_gene: TRBV5-1; abundance: once; j_gene: TRBJ1-6; CDR3aa: ASSLDGTPEPLH
v_gene: TRBV18; abundance: once; j_gene: TRBJ2-3; CDR3aa: ASSRDSFTDTQY
v_gene: TRBV7-2; abundance: -; j_gene: TRBJ2-1; CDR3aa: ASSPQGGRLYNEQF
v_gene: TRBV5-1; abundance: -; j_gene: TRBJ2-1; CDR3aa: ASSLGGAGGLNEQF
v_gene: TRBV7-2; abundance: -; j_gene: TRBJ2-7; CDR3aa: ASTKGGTRGEQY